This T cell receptor beta chain was identified during a study of T-cell reconstitution after alpha-beta-depleted transplantation in children. Study-wide points: Surviving thymic progenitors and recipient T cells were the source of high TCRbeta diversity at day 60 in some patients. Alpha-beta T cells present about two months after transplant were reported to originate from several hundred expanded graft clones. After one year, T-cell counts and TCRbeta diversity mostly came from new T cells.

V shed 0 bases and J shed 0 bases, with 12 bases lying between them. The CDR3 sequence is 16 residues long. The V gene's germline CDR1 is MGHRA and CDR2 YSYEKL. This clonotype has a count of ten or more. Its target is not known. Unique molecular identifiers were used in preparing the TCRbeta library. MiXCR, run by TCRdb on the PCR reads, gives a single entry per CDR3 protein. The sample records some 550,000 distinct CDR3 sequences, more than 20% being singletons. This sample comprised PBMCs, mostly from graft donor cells, obtained 360 days after TCRalphabeta/CD19-depleted stem cell transplant. J is TRBJ2-7 and V is TRBV4-1; the D call may be TRBD1 or TRBD2 (5 bases each). The source of this sequence is a boy under two years old who had a stem cell transplant for acute myeloid leukemia, so the T cells may come from the graft donor. As DNA, the CDR3 is TGCGCCAGCAGCCAAGATCGGGAAGGGGTCTCCTACGAGCAGTACTTC. It translates to CASSQDREGVSYEQYF.